Following are 22 T cell receptor beta chains from one sample sequenced in a study of blood T cell repertoires in COVID-19 (dated by TCRdb to about 2020). Library preparation used the immunoSEQ multiplex PCR assay. The clones in this table, taken by TCRdb from immuneACCESS, are in-frame only. Not every clone is retained; where verified, under half of the shortfall comes from an unresolved V gene, and the cause of the rest is unknown. Counted in this sample were fewer than 400,000 clones; 80% to 90% of them appeared once. The top ten hold over 4.5% of the sample. The sample comprised PBMCs or T cells enriched from blood (not recorded which). Source of these receptors: a man aged 30 to 45 who had recovered from COVID-19.

This clone came up a few times. This chain joins TRBV10-3 and TRBJ1-2, with a possible D match to TRBD1 (6 bases). Trimming shortened V by 10 bases and J by 4 bases, and 16 bases separated the two germline ends. CDR3 size: 13 residues. Germline V gene data show CDR1 as ENHRY and CDR2 as SYGVKD. CDR3 loop: CATGGRGTYGYTF. CDR3 DNA: TGTGCCACCGGAGGCAGGGGTACCTATGGCTACACCTTC.

V is TRBV30 and J is TRBJ2-7; D possibly corresponds to TRBD2 (6 bases). This CDR3 spans 12 amino acids. CDR1 is GTSNPN and CDR2 is SVGIG in the germline V gene (reference sequence). Between the trimmed V and J ends, which lost 2 bases and 6 bases, there was a span of 11 bases. Written as DNA, the CDR3 is TGTGCCTGGAGTCCGATGCGGGGCGAGCAGTACTTC. Protein: CAWSPMRGEQYF.

The chain joins TRBV2 to TRBJ1-5; D is ambiguous. The CDR3 spans 15 residues. The V end was cut by 4 bases, the J end by 4 bases, with 14 bases between. In germline, CDR1 is SNHLY, CDR2 FYNNEI. The CDR3 DNA reads as TGTGCCAGCAGTGTGTTACCTCCCGAGAATCAGCCCCAGCATTTT. Residues: CASSVLPPENQPQHF. Full variable domain (remainder filled in from reference TRBV2 and TRBJ1-5): EPEVTQTPSHQVTQMGQEVILRCVPISNHLYFYWYRQILGQKVEFLVSFYNNEISEKSEIFDDQFSVERPDGSNFTLKIRSTKLEDSAMYFCASSVLPPENQPQHFGDGTRLSIL.

The CDR3 nucleotides are TGTGCCAGCAGTGAAGGTACAGCCGCCACCGGGGAGCTGTTTTTT. The encoded protein is CASSEGTAATGELFF. J is TRBJ2-2 and V is TRBV2; D call uncertain. The CDR3 loop spans 15 amino acids. The germline CDR1 and CDR2 sequences are SNHLY and FYNNEI. Trimming pared 1 base from V and 4 bases from J, leaving 10 bases between.

This clone was picked up one time. The chain carries TRBV2 and TRBJ2-7, with TRBD1 matching over 9 bases. This CDR3 region has 14 residues. The J segment lost 5 bases and the V segment lost 4 bases, leaving 6 bases of the junction unmatched. Germline V gene sequence: CDR1 SNHLY, CDR2 FYNNEI. The CDR3 DNA reads TGTGCCAGCAGTGTCCGGGACAGGGAGGACGAGCAGTACTTC. This sequence encodes CASSVRDREDEQYF.

The CDR3 DNA follows: TGTGCCAGCAGTCATTGGGAGCTAAGCTCCTACGAGCAGTACTTC. It encodes CASSHWELSSYEQYF. V and J are TRBV6-5 and TRBJ2-7; D might be TRBD2 (5 bases). Germline loops: CDR1 MNHEY, CDR2 SVGAGI. Trimming shortened V by 5 bases and J by 0 bases, and 14 bases separated the two germline ends. The CDR3 runs to 15 residues.

The rearrangement links TRBV18 to TRBJ2-1, with D possibly being TRBD1 (6 bases). Deletions cut 3 bases from V and 7 bases from J, with 16 bases between. Germline V gives CDR1 KGHSH, CDR2 LQKENI. This CDR3 has 15 residues. The CDR3 loop reads CASSPQGISGNEQFF. Here the CDR3 DNA reads TGTGCCAGCTCACCTCAGGGGATTTCGGGGAATGAGCAGTTCTTC.

V and J are TRBV6-5 and TRBJ2-3; TRBD1 matches at 7 bases. Germline-derived CDR1 and CDR2 are MNHEY and SVGAGI. J lost 3 bases, V lost 4 bases, and 4 bases had no gene match. This CDR3 has 14 amino acids. This CDR3 reads CASSSPGQTDTQYF. The CDR3 coding sequence is TGTGCCAGCAGTTCACCGGGACAGACAGATACGCAGTATTTT.

The chain uses TRBV15 and TRBJ2-1; 7 nucleotides match TRBD2. With 1 base clipped from V and 6 bases from J, the junction kept 9 bases outside the gene matches. Germline CDR1 is LNHNV and CDR2 is YYDKDF (reference sequence). This CDR3 is built from 16 residues. The CDR3 region is CATSRGAGWAGNEQFF. CDR3 DNA sequence: TGTGCCACCAGCAGAGGAGCGGGGTGGGCTGGCAATGAGCAGTTCTTC.

J is TRBJ2-3 and V is TRBV5-1; D remains ambiguous. CDR3 length: 14 residues. V lost 0 bases to trimming and J lost 4 bases, with 9 bases between them. The V gene's germline CDR1 is SGHRS and CDR2 YFSETQ. Written as DNA, the CDR3 is TGCGCCAGCAGCTTGGTTCCGGTGCCAGATACGCAGTATTTT. This gives the protein CASSLVPVPDTQYF.

The rearrangement uses TRBV11-2 and TRBJ2-7, with 7 positions matching TRBD2. Germline loops: CDR1 SGHAT, CDR2 FQNNGV. Unmatched junction bases numbered 7, after V lost 5 bases and J lost 0 bases. This CDR3 spans 15 amino acids. As DNA, the CDR3 is TGTGCCAGCAGCCGGGTGGCTAGCGGCTCCTACGAGCAGTACTTC. Protein product: CASSRVASGSYEQYF.

The V call is TRBV10-3, the J call TRBJ2-1; TRBD2 agrees at 9 bases. Germline V CDR1 and CDR2: ENHRY, SYGVKD. This CDR3 region has 15 residues. Trimming took 0 bases from V and 5 from J; bases not matched to a gene: 2. The CDR3 region has the DNA TGTGCCATCAGTGAGTCGGGACTAGCTAACAATGAGCAGTTCTTC. Protein: CAISESGLANNEQFF.

The V and J genes are TRBV19 and TRBJ2-7; 7 nucleotides line up with TRBD1. The CDR3 is 14 amino acids. J lost 6 bases, V lost 2 bases, and 7 bases had no gene match. Germline V gives CDR1 LNHDA, CDR2 SQIVND (reference sequence). CDR3 nucleotides: TGTGCCAGTAGTATACGGACAGGCCTTGGCGAGCAGTACTTC. Its protein is CASSIRTGLGEQYF.

This chain connects TRBV19 to TRBJ2-1; 7 positions agree with TRBD1. Germline V lookup: CDR1 LNHDA, CDR2 SQIVND (reference sequence). The CDR3 totals 16 residues. With 6 bases clipped from V and 3 bases from J, the junction kept 11 bases outside the gene matches. This CDR3 is CASRTASTGDYNEQFF. In DNA, the CDR3 is TGTGCCAGTAGAACTGCGTCCACAGGGGACTACAATGAGCAGTTCTTC.

The rearrangement uses TRBV6-5 and TRBJ1-4; D unresolved. The CDR3 is 15 amino acids. CDR1 is MNHEY and CDR2 is SVGAGI in the germline V gene. Trimming cost V 6 bases and J 7 bases, with 18 bases left between them. DNA of the CDR3: TGTGCCAGCAGCCATCGGGGAGGAAAGGGTGAAAAACTGTTTTTT. Translation: CASSHRGGKGEKLFF.

The chain uses TRBV4-2 and TRBJ2-5; 7 bases fit TRBD1. V shed 0 bases, J shed 9 bases, and the junction held 10 bases outside the gene matches. CDR1 is LGHNA and CDR2 is YNFKEQ in the germline V gene. This CDR3 contains 15 residues. Here the CDR3 reads CASSQDVGQGVSQYF. CDR3 bases: TGTGCCAGCAGCCAAGACGTCGGGCAGGGGGTGTCCCAGTACTTC.

The chain is built from TRBV12-3 or TRBV12-4 and TRBJ2-7; D may be TRBD1 (5 bases). The CDR3 loop spans 12 amino acids. The germline V and J ends were trimmed by 2 bases and 6 bases, with 8 bases remaining between them. CDR3 sequence: CASSLKGVEQYF. CDR3 bases: TGTGCCAGCAGTTTAAAAGGGGTCGAGCAGTACTTC.

The CDR3 here is CASSEAGGTRGYTF. The CDR3 DNA is TGTGCCAGCAGTGAAGCCGGCGGAACAAGGGGCTACACCTTC. V gene TRBV6-1 combines with J gene TRBJ1-2; D not resolved. Trimming pared 0 bases from V and 8 bases from J, leaving 13 bases between. From germline, CDR1 is MNHNS and CDR2 SASEGT. This CDR3 spans 14 amino acids.

The chain has TRBV5-1 and TRBJ2-5, with a possible D match to TRBD2 (6 bases). This CDR3 comprises 13 residues. CDR1 and CDR2 from the germline V gene are SGHRS and YFSETQ. The V end was cut by 4 bases, the J end by 4 bases, with 11 bases between. CDR3 sequence (DNA): TGCGCCAGCAGCGCAAGGGGAGGAGAGACCCAGTACTTC. Translation: CASSARGGETQYF. Filled out from reference TRBV5-1 and TRBJ2-5, the complete variable domain reads KAGVTQTPRYLIKTRGQQVTLSCSPISGHRSVSWYQQTPGQGLQFLFEYFSETQRNKGNFPGRFSGRQFSNSRSEMNVSTLELGDSALYLCASSARGGETQYFGPGTRLLVL.

This clone was seen once. The chain uses TRBV30 and TRBJ1-1, with a tentative D call TRBD1 (5 bases). Trimming stripped 2 bases from V and 9 bases from J, with 16 bases between. CDR1 is GTSNPN, CDR2 SVGIG, per germline (reference sequence). CDR3 length: 13 amino acids. CDR3 residues: CAWSKDIGRKAFF. The CDR3 coding sequence is TGTGCCTGGAGTAAGGACATCGGTAGGAAAGCTTTCTTT.

The chain is built from TRBV7-2 and TRBJ2-5; weak D call: TRBD1 (7 bases). V was pared by 3 bases and J by 4 bases, with 15 bases between. Per the germline V gene, CDR1 is SGHTA and CDR2 is FQGNSA. This CDR3 is built from 15 residues. The CDR3 here is CASSFQQGRSETQYF. CDR3 coding DNA: TGTGCCAGCAGCTTCCAACAGGGGAGGTCAGAGACCCAGTACTTC.

Remarks on this clone: Other DNA sequences in the same sample also yield this CDR3. This rearrangement joins TRBV20-1 to TRBJ2-5; D remains ambiguous. CDR3 length equals 11 residues. The V gene's germline CDR1 is DFQATT and CDR2 SNEGSKA (reference sequence). V was cut by 3 bases and J by 5 bases, with 7 bases left in between. Here the CDR3 reads CSARGEETQYF. The DNA of the CDR3 is TGCAGTGCTAGGGGCGAGGAGACCCAGTACTTC.